This is a list of T cell receptor beta chains from one sample in a study of blood T cell repertoires in COVID-19. Sequenced by immunoSEQ multiplex PCR; TCRdb stores in-frame clones only, minus some. The sample has about 13,000 clones, approximately 91% seen once; the top ten hold over 2.5%. The sample comprised peripheral blood. The source is a human donor in a cohort sampled during active COVID-19. CDR3s include the opening cysteine and the closing phenylalanine or tryptophan. A D gene is named only where the DNA matches it firmly. Size is stated for part of the rows, as once, few or many counts, or as a class when the clone is expanded.

J	V	D	size	DNA	CDR3
TRBJ1-2	TRBV4-1	TRBD1	NA	TGCGCCAGCAGCCATTTGGCGGGACAGGGGAACTATGGCTACACCTTC	CASSHLAGQGNYGYTF
TRBJ1-6	TRBV19	TRBD1	few	TGTGCCAGTAGTACCAGGACAGGGGATAATTCACCCCTCCACTTT	CASSTRTGDNSPLHF
TRBJ2-5	TRBV5-1	TRBD1	NA	TGCGCCAGCAACCCGGACAGGGGAGAGACCCAGTACTTC	CASNPDRGETQYF
TRBJ2-7	TRBV11-3	NA	NA	TGTGCCAGCAGCTTGGGAGTATCCGAGCAGTACTTC	CASSLGVSEQYF
TRBJ2-1	TRBV10-1	NA	medium-sized	TGCGCCAGCAGTCTAATCAGGGAATCTAATGAGCAGTTCTTC	CASSLIRESNEQFF
TRBJ2-7	TRBV9	TRBD2	NA	TGTGCCAGCAGCGTAGTGCCTAGCGGGGGTTTCTCCTACGAGCAGTACTTC	CASSVVPSGGFSYEQYF
TRBJ2-3	TRBV4-1	NA	NA	TGCGCCAGCAGCCAAGAAACTGGAAAAGCGGGCCGCACAGATACGCAGTATTTT	CASSQETGKAGRTDTQYF
TRBJ2-3	TRBV5-1	TRBD2	NA	TGCGCCAGCAGCTCCTCTAGCGGCGTATTCACAGATACGCAGTATTTT	CASSSSSGVFTDTQYF
TRBJ1-4	TRBV28	TRBD1	NA	TGTGCCAGCTATCCGGGACAGAGAAATGAAAAACTGTTTTTT	CASYPGQRNEKLFF
TRBJ2-3	TRBV13	NA	NA	TGTGCCAGCAGCTGGCAGACAGGCCTCCTGGATACGCAGTATTTT	CASSWQTGLLDTQYF
TRBJ2-1	TRBV20-1	TRBD2	NA	TGCAGTGCTAGTCTTTCTAGCGGGGCCTACAATGAGCAGTTCTTC	CSASLSSGAYNEQFF
TRBJ2-4	TRBV14	NA	NA	TGTGCCAGCAGCGCGGGGGCTTGGCAGTACTTC	CASSAGAWQYF
TRBJ1-1	TRBV20-1	NA	NA	TGCAGTGCTAGAGCTGGGGCCGGAGCTTTCTTT	CSARAGAGAFF
TRBJ1-1	TRBV11-2	NA	NA	TGTGCCAGCAGCTTTCAGGGGACTGAAGCTTTCTTT	CASSFQGTEAFF
TRBJ2-5	TRBV4-3	NA	NA	TGCGCCAGCAGCCAAGGTCGTCAAGAGACCCAGTACTTC	CASSQGRQETQYF
TRBJ2-7	TRBV9	TRBD2	NA	TGTGCCAGCAGCCTCACTAGCGGGGGGCCCTTTCGGGAGCAGTACTTC	CASSLTSGGPFREQYF
TRBJ2-1	TRBV4-1	TRBD2	NA	TGCGCCAGCAGCCAAGGTGGACTAGCGGTAGTCAATGAGCAGTTCTTC	CASSQGGLAVVNEQFF
TRBJ1-4	TRBV18	NA	NA	TGTGCCAGCTCCTCGAATGAAAAACTGTTTTTT	CASSSNEKLFF
TRBJ2-4	TRBV24-1	NA	NA	TGTGCCACCAGTGATTTGCGGCCGGACAGTTGGTTAGCCAAAAACATTCAGTACTTC	CATSDLRPDSWLAKNIQYF
TRBJ1-4	TRBV9	TRBD1	NA	TGTGCCAGCAGCGTTTTGGACAGGGATGAAAAACTGTTTTTT	CASSVLDRDEKLFF
TRBJ2-5	TRBV5-1	NA	NA	TGCGCCAGCAGCTTGTATTCGGTAAACCAAGAGACCCAGTACTTC	CASSLYSVNQETQYF
TRBJ2-1	TRBV4-3	TRBD2	NA	TGCGCCAGCAGCCCCTTTGCGGGGGGGCACTACAATGAGCAGTTCTTC	CASSPFAGGHYNEQFF
TRBJ2-3	TRBV27	NA	NA	TGTGCCAGCAGTTTTGCGCAAACAGATACGCAGTATTTT	CASSFAQTDTQYF
TRBJ1-2	TRBV5-5	TRBD1	NA	TGTGCCAGCAGCTTTCTAATGGGGACAGGGGGCAGTGGCTACACCTTC	CASSFLMGTGGSGYTF
TRBJ2-5	TRBV4-3	TRBD1	NA	TGCGCCAGCAGCCAAGGAAGGACAGGGGAACAAGAGACCCAGTACTTC	CASSQGRTGEQETQYF
TRBJ2-1	TRBV6-2/TRBV6-3	NA	NA	TGTGCCAGCAGTTACGTAGCCGATGAGCAGTTCTTC	CASSYVADEQFF
TRBJ2-2	TRBV18	NA	NA	TGTGCCAGCTCCCCCGGCGAGGGAGGGCTGTTTTTT	CASSPGEGGLFF
TRBJ1-5	TRBV19	TRBD1	NA	TGTGCCAGTAGTATGCAGGGGGGATTCGGCAATCAGCCCCAGCATTTT	CASSMQGGFGNQPQHF
TRBJ2-7	TRBV7-2	NA	NA	TGTGCCAGCAGCTTAGCGTCGGGGGGCAACTACGAGCAGTACTTC	CASSLASGGNYEQYF
TRBJ2-5	TRBV11-3	NA	NA	TGTGCCAGCAGCTTCCCGGGCTGGGGGCTGCAAGAGACCCAGTACTTC	CASSFPGWGLQETQYF
TRBJ1-3	TRBV3-1/TRBV3-2	NA	NA	TGTGCCAGCAGCACCTTAAGTCCCATTTACACGCACGCACGAAACACCATATATTTT	CASSTLSPIYTHARNTIYF
TRBJ1-5	TRBV15	TRBD1	NA	TGTGCCACCAGCAGAGCAAAGGGGGCGGGTCAGCCCCAGCATTTT	CATSRAKGAGQPQHF
TRBJ2-1	TRBV5-6	NA	NA	TGTGCCAGCAGCTTAGGCTTTAAGGGCGGGGATGAGCAGTTCTTC	CASSLGFKGGDEQFF
TRBJ2-7	TRBV7-9	NA	NA	TGTGCCAGCATCGGCTCCTACGAGCAGTACTTC	CASIGSYEQYF
TRBJ2-5	TRBV7-2	TRBD2	NA	TGTGCCAGCAGGGAGCGGGGTCAAGAGACCCAGTACTTC	CASRERGQETQYF
TRBJ1-1	TRBV19	NA	NA	TGTGCCAGTAGCGTGACAAGCACTAACACTGAAGCTTTCTTT	CASSVTSTNTEAFF
TRBJ1-4	TRBV5-4	NA	NA	TGTGCCAGCAGCTCGGGAGCTGGCGGGGATGAAAAACTGTTTTTT	CASSSGAGGDEKLFF
TRBJ2-2	TRBV6-1	TRBD2	NA	TGTGCCAGCAGTGCAGAAGCGGGAGCGAACACCGGGGAGCTGTTTTTT	CASSAEAGANTGELFF
TRBJ1-1	TRBV18	NA	NA	TGTGCCAGCTCACTCAACAGTAACACTGAAGCTTTCTTT	CASSLNSNTEAFF
TRBJ2-7	TRBV19	TRBD1	NA	TGTGCCAGTAGTGGGACAGGGGTTCCCCACGAGCAGTACTTC	CASSGTGVPHEQYF
TRBJ2-5	TRBV18	NA	once	TGTGCCAGCTCATCCGACAGGGCGGGATCAGGTGCCCAGTACTTC	CASSSDRAGSGAQYF
TRBJ2-3	TRBV19	TRBD1	NA	TGTGCCAGTAGTATACCGGGACAGGGCACAGATACGCAGTATTTT	CASSIPGQGTDTQYF
TRBJ2-3	TRBV4-3	TRBD2	NA	TGCGCCAGCAGCCATGGACTAGCGGGGGATAGCACAGATACGCAGTATTTT	CASSHGLAGDSTDTQYF
TRBJ2-5	TRBV2	NA	NA	TGTGCCAGTGCTAGACAGTCGCGCCAAGAGACCCAGTACTTC	CASARQSRQETQYF